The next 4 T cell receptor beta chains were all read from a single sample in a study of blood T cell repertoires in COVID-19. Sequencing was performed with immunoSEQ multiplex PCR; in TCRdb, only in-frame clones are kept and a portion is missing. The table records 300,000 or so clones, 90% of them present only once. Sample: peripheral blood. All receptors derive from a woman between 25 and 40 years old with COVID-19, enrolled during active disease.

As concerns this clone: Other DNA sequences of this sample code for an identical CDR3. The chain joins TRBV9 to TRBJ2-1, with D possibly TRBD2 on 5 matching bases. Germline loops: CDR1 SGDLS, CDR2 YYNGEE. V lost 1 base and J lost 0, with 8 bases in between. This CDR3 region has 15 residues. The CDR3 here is CASSVSGSSYNEQFF. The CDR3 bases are TGTGCCAGCAGCGTAAGCGGTAGCTCCTACAATGAGCAGTTCTTC.

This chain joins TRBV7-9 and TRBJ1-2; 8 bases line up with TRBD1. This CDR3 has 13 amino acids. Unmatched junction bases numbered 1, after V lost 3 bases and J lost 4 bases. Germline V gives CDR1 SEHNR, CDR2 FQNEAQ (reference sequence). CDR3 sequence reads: CASSFGQGYGYTF. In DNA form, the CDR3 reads TGTGCCAGCAGCTTTGGACAGGGCTATGGCTACACCTTC.

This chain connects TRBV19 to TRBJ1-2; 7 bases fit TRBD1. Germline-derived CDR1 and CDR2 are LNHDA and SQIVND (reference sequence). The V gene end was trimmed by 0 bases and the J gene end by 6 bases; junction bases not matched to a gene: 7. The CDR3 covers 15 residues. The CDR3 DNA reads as TGTGCCAGTAGTATAGATCGGGCAGGGGGAAATGGCTACACCTTC. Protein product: CASSIDRAGGNGYTF.

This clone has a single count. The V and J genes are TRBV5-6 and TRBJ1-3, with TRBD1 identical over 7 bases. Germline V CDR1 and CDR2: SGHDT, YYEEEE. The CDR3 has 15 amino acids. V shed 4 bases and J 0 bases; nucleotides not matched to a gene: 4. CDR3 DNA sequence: TGTGCCAGCAGCAGGAGGGGGCTCTCTGGAAACACCATATATTTT. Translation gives CASSRRGLSGNTIYF. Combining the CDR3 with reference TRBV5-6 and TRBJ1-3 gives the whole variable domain DAGVTQSPTHLIKTRGQQVTLRCSPKSGHDTVSWYQQALGQGPQFIFQYYEEEERQRGNFPDRFSGHQFPNYSSELNVNALLLGDSALYLCASSRRGLSGNTIYFGEGSWLTVV.